Each of the 7 T cell receptor beta chains below was sequenced from the same sample in a study of cytomegalovirus exposure and HLA in healthy donors. The PCR contained 60 Vbeta and 13 Jbeta primers. TCRdb's copy holds only in-frame clones and misses some; the assay was immunoSEQ multiplex PCR. The data hold around 100,000 clones, with about 80% observed a single time. Specimen: PBMCs. Receptors originate from a female donor in good health and CMV-seropositive.

This clone was found a few times. The J gene is TRBJ2-3, the V gene TRBV7-3; 7 nucleotides line up with TRBD2. There are 13 residues in the CDR3. CDR1 SGHTA and CDR2 FQGTGA come from the germline V gene. J lost 4 bases, V lost 2 bases, and 0 bases had no gene match. The chain's CDR3 is CASSLGRADTQYF. CDR3 DNA: TGTGCCAGCAGCTTAGGGAGGGCAGATACGCAGTATTTT.

V usage is TRBV6-5 and J usage is TRBJ1-2; no clear D gene. The CDR3 totals 15 residues. CDR1 MNHEY and CDR2 SVGAGI come from the germline V gene. Trimming pared 0 bases from V and 4 bases from J, leaving 12 bases between. The CDR3 region is CASSYSGRPPYGYTF. DNA of the CDR3: TGTGCCAGCAGTTACTCCGGCAGGCCCCCCTATGGCTACACCTTC.

J is TRBJ2-2 and V is TRBV7-2, with 12 bases fitting TRBD2. The CDR3 is 16 residues long. The germline gives CDR1 SGHTA, CDR2 FQGNSA. V was pared by 5 bases and J by 7 bases, with 8 bases of the junction left unmatched. The CDR3 region has the DNA TGTGCCAGCAGCATTCTAGCGGGGGGGGGCGTCGGGGAGCTGTTTTTT. This gives the protein CASSILAGGGVGELFF.

V is TRBV5-1 and J is TRBJ2-3; TRBD2 matches at 8 bases. The CDR3 has 15 residues. V lost 1 base and J lost 2; bases outside the gene matches: 3. The germline V gene has CDR1 SGHRS and CDR2 YFSETQ. The DNA of the CDR3 is TGCGCCAGCAGCTTGTTGCGGGGGGACACAGATACGCAGTATTTT. Translated: CASSLLRGDTDTQYF.

This clone was observed a single time. V gene TRBV2 combines with J gene TRBJ2-3; D call uncertain. The CDR3 extends over 12 amino acids. The germline gives CDR1 SNHLY, CDR2 FYNNEI. V lost 7 bases and J 7 bases, leaving 12 bases between the germline ends. CDR3: CASTPSAYTQYF. DNA for the CDR3: TGTGCCAGCACACCCAGTGCTTATACGCAGTATTTT.

The rearrangement links TRBV20-1 to TRBJ2-7; D uncertain. The CDR3 is 11 residues long. Trimming shortened V by 6 bases and J by 3 bases, and 9 bases separated the two germline ends. Germline assignment: CDR1 DFQATT and CDR2 SNEGSKA (reference sequence). Here the CDR3 reads CSAVDNYEQYF. For the CDR3, the DNA is TGCAGTGCGGTTGACAACTACGAGCAGTACTTC.

The chain uses TRBV30 and TRBJ1-1; no reliable D call. The ends were cut back, 4 bases at V and 4 bases at J, with 16 bases in the middle. CDR1 GTSNPN and CDR2 SVGIG come from the germline V gene (reference sequence). This CDR3 contains 14 residues. CDR3 nucleotides: TGTGCCTGGAAACGGCAACATCGGGGCACTGAAGCTTTCTTT. The encoded protein is CAWKRQHRGTEAFF.